This note documents a single T cell receptor (beta chain) sequence. With random hexamers, reverse transcription was performed on roughly 0.5 to 1 ug of RNA. An immunoSEQ multiplex PCR amplified TCR beta CDR3 over 54 Vbeta and 13 Jbeta. TCRdb ran MiXCR on the immunoSEQ multiplex PCR reads and lists one entry per CDR3 protein. Of about 210,000 distinct CDR3 sequences listed, 95% were seen once; the top ten hold about 0.091%. This specimen belongs to a study of CD8 T cells in Susac syndrome. Trimming left V 3 bases short and J 6 bases short, with 13 bases between. This CDR3 has 14 amino acids. TEMRA cells were FACS-enriched and CD8+ and CD4+ T cells negatively isolated.

The receptor's source is a human donor with multiple sclerosis. The chain is built from TRBV12-3 or TRBV12-4 and TRBJ2-3, with D unclear. The sequencing input was CD4+ T cells from PBMCs. The CDR3 loop is CASSFNIGLDTQYF. The CDR3 bases are TGTGCCAGCAGTTTCAACATCGGTTTGGATACGCAGTATTTT.